This T cell receptor (beta chain) appears in the sequencing data of a study of T cell responses to AZD1222 COVID-19 vaccine. Study observations and caveats: Clonal diversity may have been underestimated, and the donors were mostly white British, with more females than males. Two AZD1222 doses significantly raised spike-specific TCR breadth and depth over controls. The number of AZD1222 recipients seropositive at baseline was only five to seven.

Between the trimmed V and J ends, which lost 2 bases and 7 bases, there was a span of 18 bases. Germline CDR1 reads LGHDT; CDR2 reads YNNKEL (reference sequence). The CDR3 length is 15 residues. The table came from immunoSEQ multiplex PCR; TCRdb's copy has only in-frame clones and leaves some out. The sample has about 100,000 clones, just under 90% seen once; the top ten hold roughly 15%. About this clone: The target antigen is unknown.

The sequence derives from an adult in good health. V usage is TRBV3-1 (or the pseudogene TRBV3-2) and J usage is TRBJ2-7; possibly TRBD1 for D (5 bases). This material consisted of peripheral blood, taken on day 0 of AZD1222 vaccination. The CDR3 is CASSQSWGSRGEQYF. The DNA for the CDR3 is TGTGCCAGCAGCCAATCGTGGGGCTCCCGAGGAGAGCAGTACTTC.